The sequence of this TCR beta chain was determined in a study of cytomegalovirus exposure and HLA in healthy donors (dated by TCRdb to 2016 to 2017). In the study overall: According to an earlier analysis of 587 of the donors, 200 million or so T cells yielded 120 million or so unique TCR beta sequences and 250 to 350 Gb of sequence data. To predict cytomegalovirus infection status, the study brought together high-throughput TCR immunosequencing, statistical association of individual TCRs with disease status, and machine learning. A separate validation cohort of roughly 130 different subjects was used in addition to the roughly 720-subject first cohort. Every discovery cohort repertoire had been produced on one sequencing platform. Among the roughly 370 genotyped donors, approximately 76% belonged to the genetic ancestry cluster associated with self-reported Caucasian donors. An earlier analysis of approximately 500 of the donors applied high-throughput TCR beta sequencing to assess whether each TCR beta V gene segment acted as functional or pseudogenic. The study profiled the T cell repertoires of hundreds of subjects by immunosequencing and related them to cytomegalovirus serostatus. About five DR-DQ haplotypes were treated as single units for association and clustering because of strong linkage in the cohort. HLA typing included class I and class II loci at four-digit resolution. To study patterns of TCR occurrence, a later analysis re-analyzed previously published TCR beta repertoires from 550 to 800 donors and added high-resolution HLA genotyping. The study aimed to test whether signatures of past pathogen exposure could be identified by cataloging public T cell receptors. In a later genetic analysis, genome-wide SNP genotypes for about three fifths of the 666 donors were used, and that subset was treated as a discovery cohort. The later analysis used no new phenotypic data to find candidate immune exposures, relying instead on TCR beta sequences and their occurrence across donors. An early release covering roughly 600 HLA-typed donors comprised approximately 300 gigabases of sequencing data and 85 million or so unique TCR sequences. Alongside the repertoire data, information on donor age, sex, ethnicity and CMV serostatus was compiled. Typing coverage differed by locus: A, B, C, DRB1 and DQB1 were typed in about 629-640 donors, DQA1 in approximately 520, DPA1 in nearly 610, and DPB1 in 450 to 490. On average, about 240,000 unique TCR beta nucleotide sequences were sequenced per donor among a few hundred genotyped donors of the cohort, with about 17% of those sequences being non-productive.

This clone was recorded a few times. The antigen this receptor binds is unknown. It has no much larger one-base neighbor in the sample; base qualities were not kept. In total, approximately 610 healthy bone marrow donors made up the cohort. At the time of sampling, all cohort members were nominally healthy, though unrecorded immune exposures were likely present. The donor was CMV seronegative and belonged to the group of 352 seronegative cohort members. A peripheral blood sample was provided by each donor, and peripheral blood mononuclear cells were used for TCR beta sequencing. The Qiagen DNeasy Blood Extraction Kit was used to extract genomic DNA from the blood cell samples. The protocol used for the library was the immunoSEQ multiplex PCR assay. For the multiplex PCR, a mixture combining 60 forward primers for TCR Vbeta segments and 13 reverse primers for TCR Jbeta segments was used. The CDR3 region of rearranged TCR beta genes was amplified from genomic DNA with a multiplex PCR assay. The Illumina HiSeq System was used to sequence the amplified TCR beta libraries as 87-base-pair reads. The published analysis was carried out like this. A later analysis counted about 80 million unique TCR beta chains across the 650 to 700 repertoires, and around 9.9 million of these chains were shared by at least two donors. To remove PCR and sequencing errors, raw reads were error-corrected and collapsed into unique sequences using a nearest-neighbor algorithm that merged closely related sequences. V, D and J gene segments were assigned by aligning CDR3 sequences to IMGT reference sequences. For a sequence to be retained, at least a six-nucleotide match to both a V gene segment and a J gene segment was required. A rearrangement counted as productive if the CDR3 had no stop codons and remained in frame with V and J, and every other rearrangement counted as non-productive. CDR3 was defined according to IMGT convention as the region running from the second conserved V-encoded cysteine to the conserved J-encoded phenylalanine. Sequences without an unambiguous match to a single V gene segment were excluded from the earlier analysis of over 500 of the donors. An earlier analysis of 450 to 650 of the donors called V segments functional above 56.7% productive rearrangements and segregating when the between-donor standard deviation exceeded 5%. To diagnose cytomegalovirus status from the catalog of TCR beta chain sequences, a statistical classification framework was built. In a later analysis, V and J genes were assigned by comparing TCR nucleotide sequences against IMGT/GENE-DB human TR gene sequences. A later analysis assigned CDR3 sequences and most-parsimonious VDJ recombination scenarios with the TCRdist pipeline. In a later analysis, each TCR beta chain was defined by its CDR3 amino acid sequence together with its V-gene family, and reads lacking a unique V-gene family were excluded. To address suspected cross-contamination and a sequencing artifact, a later analysis removed 550 to 750 highly shared, low-generation-probability nucleotide sequences. For each public chain, a later analysis derived a clonal expansion index from normalized ranks of inferred template counts within each repertoire. In a later analysis, generation probabilities were computed with a VDJ recombination model fitted to out-of-frame rearrangements, and the resulting probabilities were checked against IGoR. In a later analysis, TCR-TCR, TCR-HLA and TCR-CMV co-occurrence was scored with hypergeometric tests, and a repertoire-size bias correction was applied to TCR pairs. In a later analysis, false discovery rates were estimated by permuting HLA or CMV assignments 20 times. In a later analysis, co-occurring TCRs were grouped using DBSCAN, and TCRdist sequence similarity was added for clustering within HLA-allele-positive subsets. Repertoires with fewer than 30,000 or more than 120,000 public chains were left out of co-occurrence clustering, as were about five repertoires with anomalous nucleotide sharing. TCRdb mirrors the immuneACCESS table, restricted to in-frame sequences. Some clones are absent from its copies; in checked studies, under half trace to an unresolved V gene, and the reason for the others is unknown. Clonal size and the V and J genes are those of that table, whereas D and trimming came from the DNA. The sample includes nearly 110,000 clones, with around 73% observed a single time. The ten largest clones take up roughly 7.8% of the sample.

Trimming at the junction amounts to 5 bases on V and 0 bases on J, and the germline ends lie 19 bases apart. The CDR3 sequence holds 17 residues, the cysteine and phenylalanine included. The kept DNA is CDR3 alone, 51 bases in frame from the first base. CDR1 and CDR2 were assigned from the germline V gene as SGHVS and FNYEAQ. Broad study findings and their caveats: Because HLA typing was unavailable for some donors at each locus, only the typed subset was used in association tests. A later genetic analysis associated a missense DCLRE1C variant with V-gene and J-gene trimming of TCR beta chains, and an independent cohort replicated the association. Linkage disequilibrium might explain the correlated functional status among segregating V segments, but an unknown experimental factor could not be excluded. A cluster of highly shared sequence variants was judged likely to be a technical artifact of the sequencing pipeline. The authors suggested that the approach could potentially be extended to other disease states and immunological phenotypes. When HLA alleles, especially DR and DQ, strongly co-occurred, attributing TCR associations to individual alleles was difficult. While some public TCRs were present in many individuals, most TCR sequences turned up only very rarely across donors. Only TCR beta chains were sequenced in this cohort, and the absence of alpha or paired-chain data limited detectable features. A further reported finding was that TCR beta sequences accurately predicted the HLA-A and HLA-B alleles for most subjects in the first cohort. In an earlier analysis of approximately 590 of the donors, most TCR beta V segments appeared in productive rearrangements about 90% or about 30% of the time, broadly matching IMGT annotations. In both the original and validation cohorts, the classifier was reported to diagnose cytomegalovirus status with high specificity and sensitivity. A later analysis found that TCR association rates varied across HLA loci, with DRB1 alleles showing the most associated TCRs and HLA-C alleles the fewest. Because the 87-base-pair reads could not distinguish some IMGT-functional V segments, including TRBV6-2 and TRBV6-3, those segments were excluded. In a later analysis, some 17,000 TCR beta sequences were associated with specific HLA alleles at a false discovery rate of 0.05. A later analysis reported that several top co-occurrence clusters appeared linked to parvovirus B19, influenza, CMV and Epstein-Barr virus. A later analysis found that most CMV-associated TCR beta chains appeared HLA-restricted, with HLA associations seemingly driven largely by CMV exposure. In a later analysis, HLA-associated TCR beta chains showed more clonal expansion and lower generation probabilities than non-associated chains that were equally common. The study gave a list of under 200 TCR beta chains associated with cytomegalovirus. In a later genetic analysis, fewer N-insertions in productive TCRs were reported among donors in an Asian-associated ancestry cluster than the roughly 670-donor mean. The earlier analysis of 450 to 700 of the donors excluded roughly 16 rarely observed V segments, including chromosome 9 orphons, because counts were too low. Roughly uniform sequencing depth across donors was assumed in presence/absence analyses, although this assumption may not hold. In vitro tests confirmed that a few of the cytomegalovirus-associated TCR beta chains recognize cytomegalovirus antigens. The only immune exposure information available for the cohort was CMV serostatus.

The sequencing sample was made of PBMCs. This sequence was found in a young man in good health and CMV-seronegative. The chain couples TRBV7-6 to TRBJ1-1, and TRBD1 may be the D gene, going by 6 matching bases. The CDR3 loop reads CASSPPQGAYMNTEAFF. The bases read TGTGCCAGCAGCCCGCCACAGGGCGCATACATGAACACTGAAGCTTTCTTT.